Following are 27 T cell receptor beta chains from one sample sequenced in a study of cytomegalovirus exposure and HLA in healthy donors. The study ran its PCR with 60 Vbeta and 13 Jbeta primers. Some clones are missing from TCRdb's copy, which holds only in-frame ones; the method was immunoSEQ multiplex PCR. The table lists roughly 120,000 clones. The sample taken for sequencing was PBMCs. Every receptor here comes from a man in his late teens or twenties in good health and CMV-seronegative.

The chain recombines TRBV4-2 with TRBJ1-2; 8 positions agree with TRBD1. Germline loops: CDR1 LGHNA, CDR2 YNFKEQ. There are 16 residues in the CDR3. V shed 0 bases and J 4 bases; nucleotides not matched to a gene: 7. CDR3 loop: CASSQDDARGPYGYTF. The CDR3, as DNA: TGTGCCAGCAGCCAAGATGACGCCAGGGGGCCCTATGGCTACACCTTC.

The J gene is TRBJ2-1, the V gene TRBV18, with 8 bases fitting TRBD2. The CDR3 consists of 15 residues. CDR1 and CDR2 from the germline V gene are KGHSH and LQKENI. With 3 bases clipped from V and 9 bases from J, the junction kept 10 bases outside the gene matches. Here the CDR3 reads CASSPCSGTRCEQFF. The CDR3 nucleotides are TGTGCCAGCTCACCTTGTTCCGGGACTAGATGTGAGCAGTTCTTC.

This chain connects TRBV10-1 to TRBJ2-5; 12 bases are a match to TRBD2. The V segment lost 2 bases and the J segment 5 bases; nucleotides outside the gene matches: 9. CDR1 and CDR2 (germline): WNHNN, SYGVQD (reference sequence). This CDR3 is built from 17 residues. The CDR3 loop reads CASSETLTSGSVETQYF. For the CDR3, the DNA is TGCGCCAGCAGTGAGACCCTGACTAGCGGGAGTGTCGAGACCCAGTACTTC.

CDR3 amino acids: CASSIDGGLQETQYF. The CDR3 nucleotides read TGTGCCAGCAGCATAGACGGGGGGCTTCAAGAGACCCAGTACTTC. The V gene is TRBV7-3, the J gene TRBJ2-5; D perhaps matches TRBD2 (7 bases). Trimming stripped 5 bases from V and 2 bases from J, with 15 bases between. This CDR3 spans 15 amino acids. Germline V CDR1 and CDR2: SGHTA, FQGTGA.

The chain employs TRBV7-2 and TRBJ2-7; 9 bases are a match to TRBD2. The CDR3 spans 14 residues. The germline V gene encodes CDR1 SGHTA and CDR2 FQGNSA. J was trimmed by 0 bases and V by 5 bases; bases with no gene match: 2. The CDR3: CASSRSGGSYEQYF. CDR3 coding DNA: TGTGCCAGCAGCCGTAGCGGGGGCTCCTACGAGCAGTACTTC.

The chain employs TRBV6-5 and TRBJ1-2; possible D gene TRBD1, 6 bases. V gave up 6 bases and J gave up 4 bases, with 15 bases separating them. The germline gives CDR1 MNHEY, CDR2 SVGAGI. The CDR3 is 14 amino acids. The CDR3 DNA follows: TGTGCCAGCAGATTACCGGGACATCCCTATGGCTACACCTTC. Encoded protein: CASRLPGHPYGYTF.

The CDR3 loop reads CASAITGNTGELFF. CDR3 DNA sequence: TGTGCCAGCGCTATAACGGGAAACACCGGGGAGCTGTTTTTT. The rearrangement joins TRBV6-1 to TRBJ2-2, with D tentatively TRBD2 (5 bases). Trimming removed 8 bases from V and 2 bases from J, with 12 bases in between. CDR1 is MNHNS and CDR2 is SASEGT in the germline V gene. The CDR3 contains 14 residues.

The chain uses TRBV27 and TRBJ2-7, with D possibly matching TRBD2 (6 bases). CDR3 length: 14 residues. V lost 0 bases, J lost 6 bases, and 12 bases lay in between. Germline CDR1 is MNHEY and CDR2 is SMNVEV (reference sequence). CDR3 in DNA: TGTGCCAGCAGTTTATCAGGAGGGAATGGCGAGCAGTACTTC. Its translation: CASSLSGGNGEQYF.

The chain combines TRBV27 with TRBJ2-1; 7 bases align to TRBD2. The length of the CDR3 is 12 residues. V dropped 9 bases and J dropped 7; count of bases not matched to a gene: 6. Germline V CDR1 and CDR2: MNHEY, SMNVEV (reference sequence). The CDR3 loop is CASTHGGNEQFF. CDR3 bases: TGTGCCAGTACCCACGGGGGGAATGAGCAGTTCTTC.

The V gene is TRBV7-9, the J gene TRBJ2-1; D is possibly TRBD2 (6 bases). Trimming took off 2 bases at V and 5 bases at J, with 10 bases between the two ends. Germline V gene lookup returns CDR1 SEHNR and CDR2 FQNEAQ (reference sequence). This CDR3 spans 14 amino acids. This CDR3 is CASSLSSADNEQFF. The CDR3 DNA follows: TGTGCCAGCAGCTTATCTAGCGCCGACAATGAGCAGTTCTTC.

The chain employs TRBV2 and TRBJ2-5; 9 nucleotides match TRBD2. The trim removed 1 base at V and 7 bases at J, leaving 1 base unmatched. Germline V lookup: CDR1 SNHLY, CDR2 FYNNEI. The CDR3 totals 13 residues. The CDR3 bases are TGTGCCAGCAGTGAAGAACTAGCGGGGACCCAGTACTTC. This gives the protein CASSEELAGTQYF.

The chain combines TRBV2 with TRBJ2-1; D may be TRBD2 (6 bases). This CDR3 has 15 residues. The V gene's germline CDR1 is SNHLY and CDR2 FYNNEI. Deletions cut 1 base from V and 2 bases from J, with 9 bases between. The CDR3 DNA is TGTGCCAGCAGTGAAGGCGGGGTCGCCTACAATGAGCAGTTCTTC. This sequence encodes CASSEGGVAYNEQFF.

The J gene is TRBJ1-6, the V gene TRBV6-5; no reliable D call. V lost 0 bases and J lost 7, with 10 bases in between. CDR1 and CDR2 from the germline V gene are MNHEY and SVGAGI. This CDR3 has 15 residues. The CDR3, as DNA: TGTGCCAGCAGTTACTCTACAGAGTTAAATTCACCCCTCCACTTT. This translates into CASSYSTELNSPLHF.

V is TRBV6-4 and J is TRBJ1-5; TRBD1 agrees at 9 bases. Germline lookup yields CDR1 MRHNA and CDR2 SNTAGT. V dropped 4 bases and J dropped 1; count of bases not matched to a gene: 2. The CDR3 extends over 15 amino acids. The DNA for the CDR3 is TGTGCCAGCAGTGCCGGGACAGGGAGCAATCAGCCCCAGCATTTT. The encoded protein is CASSAGTGSNQPQHF.

This rearrangement joins TRBV5-1 to TRBJ2-7; D unclear. Trimming stripped 4 bases from V and 6 bases from J, with 14 bases between. This CDR3 comprises 13 residues. Germline assignment: CDR1 SGHRS and CDR2 YFSETQ. Written as DNA, the CDR3 is TGCGCCAGCAGCCTGCAATTTAGCTCCGAGCAGTACTTC. Its protein product is CASSLQFSSEQYF.

This chain links TRBV7-9 with TRBJ2-3; 9 bases are shared with TRBD2. V dropped 2 bases and J dropped 2; count of bases not matched to a gene: 5. The CDR3 spans 16 residues. Germline lookup yields CDR1 SEHNR and CDR2 FQNEAQ (reference sequence). Here the CDR3 reads CASSLILAGPTDTQYF. The CDR3 nucleotides are TGTGCCAGCAGCTTAATCCTAGCGGGGCCCACAGATACGCAGTATTTT.

This chain uses TRBV11-2 with TRBJ2-1; tentative D call: TRBD2 (6 bases). Germline values: CDR1 SGHAT, CDR2 FQNNGV. The CDR3 has 17 amino acids. Deletions cut 4 bases from V and 1 base from J, with 17 bases between. CDR3 in DNA: TGTGCCAGCAGCTCCTCGGGGATAGGGAGGTCCTACAATGAGCAGTTCTTC. Translating gives CASSSSGIGRSYNEQFF.

This chain links TRBV27 with TRBJ2-7; D gene ambiguous. Per the germline V gene, CDR1 is MNHEY and CDR2 is SMNVEV (reference sequence). V was shortened by 0 bases and J by 3 bases, with 9 bases between the two germline ends. CDR3 size: 14 residues. Written as DNA, the CDR3 is TGTGCCAGCAGTTTATCGGTAGTCGGCTACGAGCAGTACTTC. Translating gives CASSLSVVGYEQYF.

J is TRBJ1-1 and V is TRBV6-6; D might be TRBD1 (6 bases). CDR1 and CDR2 (germline): MNHNY, SVGAGI (reference sequence). This CDR3 region has 15 residues. V dropped 6 bases and J dropped 2 bases, with 16 bases sitting between them. CDR3 in amino acids: CASRFSDRPNTEAFF. CDR3 nucleotides: TGTGCCAGCAGATTTTCGGACAGACCTAACACTGAAGCTTTCTTT.

The chain recombines TRBV5-1 with TRBJ2-1; 12 bases map to TRBD2. Trimming took 1 base from V and 8 from J; bases not matched to a gene: 16. Germline V gene sequence: CDR1 SGHRS, CDR2 YFSETQ. The CDR3 runs 19 residues. The DNA for the CDR3 is TGCGCCAGCAGCTTGAGTTACTTCGTAGGGACTAGCGGGTCGTATGAGCAGTTCTTC. This sequence encodes CASSLSYFVGTSGSYEQFF.

Regarding this clone: Sequence at one end of the junction differs from germline and may be a read error. V gene TRBV6-5 combines with J gene TRBJ2-3; D perhaps matches TRBD2 (5 bases). Per the germline V gene, CDR1 is MNHEY and CDR2 is SVGAGI. CDR3 length: 15 amino acids. CDR3 sequence (DNA): TGTGCCTGCAGTTACGCGACGGAGGTCACAGATACGCAGTATTTT. It translates to CACSYATEVTDTQYF.

The chain employs TRBV7-2 and TRBJ2-1, with 11 bases fitting TRBD2. The CDR3 spans 18 residues. The V segment lost 4 bases and the J segment 0 bases; nucleotides outside the gene matches: 8. The V gene's germline CDR1 is SGHTA and CDR2 FQGNSA. The CDR3 DNA follows: TGTGCCAGCAGCTCCCGGCTTCTAGCGGGAGGCTCCTACAATGAGCAGTTCTTC. Translating it yields CASSSRLLAGGSYNEQFF. Based on the CDR3 plus reference TRBV7-2 and TRBJ2-1, the full variable domain is GAGVSQSPSNKVTEKGKDVELRCDPISGHTALYWYRQSLGQGLEFLIYFQGNSAPDKSGLPSDRFSAERTGGSVSTLTIQRTQQEDSAVYLCASSSRLLAGGSYNEQFFGPGTRLTVL.

The chain joins TRBV11-2 to TRBJ2-1; unclear D gene. The CDR3 contains 13 residues. With 1 base removed from V and 12 bases from J, the gap between germline ends came to 13 bases. Germline V gene data show CDR1 as SGHAT and CDR2 as FQNNGV. For the CDR3, the DNA is TGTGCCAGCAGCTTAGGTGAGTCGCCCGTGCAGTTCTTC. Its protein product is CASSLGESPVQFF.

The chain combines TRBV11-2 with TRBJ2-7; TRBD2 aligns across 9 bases. CDR1 SGHAT and CDR2 FQNNGV come from the germline V gene. J was trimmed by 2 bases and V by 4 bases; bases with no gene match: 18. This CDR3 is 19 amino acids long. In nucleotides, the CDR3 is TGTGCCAGCAGCTACAAATCTTTGGGTAGCGGGAGTAACCCCTACGAGCAGTACTTC. This gives the protein CASSYKSLGSGSNPYEQYF.

The rearrangement joins TRBV9 to TRBJ1-1; 7 bases agree with TRBD1. The length of the CDR3 is 15 residues. Germline trimming cut 3 bases from V and 1 base from J; bases unmatched to any gene: 6. The germline CDR1 and CDR2 sequences are SGDLS and YYNGEE. DNA of the CDR3: TGTGCCAGCAGCGGATTCCACAGGGGGAACACTGAAGCTTTCTTT. This gives the protein CASSGFHRGNTEAFF.

The chain carries TRBV7-3 and TRBJ2-1; TRBD1 might be the D (5 bases). Per germline, CDR1 SGHTA and CDR2 FQGTGA. This CDR3 region has 16 residues. V was pared by 3 bases and J by 4 bases, with 16 bases between. This CDR3 is CASSFRAPSLYNEQFF. The CDR3 DNA follows: TGTGCCAGCAGCTTCAGGGCACCCTCCCTTTACAATGAGCAGTTCTTC. The full variable domain, completed using reference TRBV7-3 and TRBJ2-1, is GAGVSQTPSNKVTEKGKYVELRCDPISGHTALYWYRQSLGQGPEFLIYFQGTGAADDSGLPNDRFFAVRPEGSVSTLKIQRTERGDSAVYLCASSFRAPSLYNEQFFGPGTRLTVL.

The chain combines TRBV5-1 with TRBJ1-4, with no clear D. CDR3 length equals 12 residues. The germline CDR1 and CDR2 sequences are SGHRS and YFSETQ. V lost 0 bases to trimming and J lost 8 bases, with 5 bases between them. CDR3 DNA sequence: TGCGCCAGCAGCTTGGTGGGCGAAAAACTGTTTTTT. Its protein product is CASSLVGEKLFF.